This record covers a single T cell receptor beta chain. Its antigen is unidentified. CDR1 is LGHNA, CDR2 YSLEER, per germline. CDR3 length: 15 amino acids. This sample is part of a study of CXCR3-negative and CXCR3-positive naive CD8 T cells. Broader study findings: Naive cells, whether CXCR3-negative or CXCR3-positive, had similar TRBV-TRBJ usage, while memory cells differed. TRB CDR3s were more hydrophobic in CXCR3-positive than in CXCR3-negative naive cells.

The TRB libraries of cDNA were built by UMI-labeled 5' RACE. From its re-call of the 5' RACE reads, TCRdb lists each CDR3 protein once, without DNA. The specimen's table records approximately 83,000 distinct CDR3 sequences. This chain connects TRBV4-3 to TRBJ2-7; the D gene TCRdb calls, TRBD1, cannot be checked with no DNA. The material sequenced was naive CXCR3- CD8+ T cells from blood. The subset here: CD45RO-CCR7+CD27+CD95- naive CD8+ T cells lacking CXCR3 (TNR3-). This sequence was found in a human donor in good health. Some clones in this sample may be carry-over from other donors' samples. CDR3 sequence: CASSQDRGRIYEQYF.